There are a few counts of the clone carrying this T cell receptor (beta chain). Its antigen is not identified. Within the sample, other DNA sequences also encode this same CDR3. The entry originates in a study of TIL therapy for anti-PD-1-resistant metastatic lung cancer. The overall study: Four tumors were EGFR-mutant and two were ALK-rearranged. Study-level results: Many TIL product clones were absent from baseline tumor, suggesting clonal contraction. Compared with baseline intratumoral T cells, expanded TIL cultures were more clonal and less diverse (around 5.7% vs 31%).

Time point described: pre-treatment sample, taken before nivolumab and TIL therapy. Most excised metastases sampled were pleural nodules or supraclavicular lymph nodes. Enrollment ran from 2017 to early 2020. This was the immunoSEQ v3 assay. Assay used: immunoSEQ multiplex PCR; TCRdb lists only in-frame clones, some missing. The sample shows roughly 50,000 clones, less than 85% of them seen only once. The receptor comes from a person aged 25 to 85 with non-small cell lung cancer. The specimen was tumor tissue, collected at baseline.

In DNA form, the CDR3 reads TGTGCCAGCTCACCGGCCAGCTCTGGAAACACCATATATTTT. Protein product: CASSPASSGNTIYF. J is TRBJ1-3 and V is TRBV18, with unresolved D. V was shortened by 3 bases and J by 0 bases, with 6 bases between the two germline ends. CDR3 length: 14 amino acids. Germline V lookup: CDR1 KGHSH, CDR2 LQKENI.